This T cell receptor beta chain was found in a study of PD-1 blockade in classical Hodgkin lymphoma. Study in general: The nivolumab dose that patients received was 3 mg/kg, given intravenously every 2 weeks. Study observations and caveats: Undefined causes, possibly disease activity or prior therapy, underlie the repertoire differences. Patients starting nivolumab under 1 year after ASCT were excluded.

All patients relapsed after autologous stem cell transplantation, and brentuximab vedotin exposure varied. V was shortened by 2 bases and J by 6 bases, with 17 bases between the two germline ends. The CDR3 contains 15 residues. Germline loops: CDR1 MNHEY, CDR2 SMNVEV (reference sequence). The method was immunoSEQ multiplex PCR; TCRdb's version includes in-frame clones alone and lacks a portion of them. The sample includes 50,000 or so clones, approximately 73% of them seen just once. As regards this clone: The antigen is not known.

The TCR was taken from a human donor with classical Hodgkin lymphoma. The sequencing here drew on peripheral blood mononuclear cells (PBMCs), taken before the second cycle of nivolumab. This chain links TRBV27 with TRBJ2-7; a weak D match, TRBD1 (6 bases). The CDR3 coding sequence is TGTGCCAGCAGTTTAACTACTCCAGGGGTTTCCGAGCAGTACTTC. Amino acids: CASSLTTPGVSEQYF.